This T cell receptor beta chain comes out of a study of CD4 T cells in relation to SARS-CoV-2 and coronaviruses. Across the whole study: Controls used an HIV-1 Nef peptide pool or no peptide.

Before the COVID-19 pandemic, during about 2010-2018, CD4+ T cells were taken from unexposed donors. After roughly 9 days of culture, CD4+ T cells were isolated. This clone was observed once. The antigen is unknown. Generated by immunoSEQ multiplex PCR, the TCRdb table keeps only in-frame clones and is missing some. The table has tens of thousands of clones, about 76% seen once. Sequencing was performed on CD4+ T cells from PBMCs, cultured in vitro. The TCR originated in a human donor in good health.

CDR3 DNA sequence: TGCGCCAGCAGCTTGGCTCGAGAGACCCAGTACTTC. Translation: CASSLARETQYF. The V and J genes are TRBV5-1 and TRBJ2-5; D remains ambiguous. This CDR3 spans 12 amino acids. Germline-derived CDR1 and CDR2 are SGHRS and YFSETQ. V lost 0 bases and J lost 4, with 4 bases in between.